This TCR beta chain was captured by sequencing in a study of T cells after posttransplantation cyclophosphamide. Overall study results and limits: Recipient CMV seropositivity and CMV reactivation strongly tracked TRB clonality.

The CDR3 length is 16 residues. Germline assignment: CDR1 SQVTM and CDR2 ANQGSEA. After removal of 1 base from V and 5 bases from J, the junction contained 9 bases not matched to a gene. Assay used: immunoSEQ multiplex PCR; TCRdb lists only in-frame clones, some missing. The sample records 45,000 to 65,000 clones, about 86% being singletons. A note on this clone: Its antigen remains unidentified.

The TCR sequence derives from a man between 25 and 39 years old with a blood cancer, CMV-positive, and with a related stem cell donor. The sample consisted of PBMCs. The genes are TRBV29-1 and TRBJ2-5, with 11 positions matching TRBD2. CDR3 coding DNA: TGCAGCGTTGAAGGGCTAGCGGGAGGAATTCGGGAGACCCAGTACTTC. The encoded protein is CSVEGLAGGIRETQYF. Full variable domain (rest looked up from reference TRBV29-1 and TRBJ2-5): SAVISQKPSRDICQRGTSLTIQCQVDSQVTMMFWYRQQPGQSLTLIATANQGSEATYESGFVIDKFPISRPNLTFSTLTVSNMSPEDSSIYLCSVEGLAGGIRETQYFGPGTRLLVL.